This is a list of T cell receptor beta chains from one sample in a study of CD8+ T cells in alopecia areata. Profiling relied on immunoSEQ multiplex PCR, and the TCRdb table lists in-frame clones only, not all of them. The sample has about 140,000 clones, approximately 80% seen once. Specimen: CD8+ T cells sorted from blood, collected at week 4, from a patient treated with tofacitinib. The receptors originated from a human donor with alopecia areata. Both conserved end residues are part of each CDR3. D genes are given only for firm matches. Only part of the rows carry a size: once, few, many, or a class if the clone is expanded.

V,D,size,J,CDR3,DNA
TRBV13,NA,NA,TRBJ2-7,CASSSTDTGTSSYEQYF,TGTGCCAGCAGCTCCACGGATACCGGGACATCTTCCTACGAGCAGTACTTC
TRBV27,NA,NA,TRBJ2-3,CASSLFDGTDTQYF,TGTGCCAGCAGTTTATTCGATGGCACAGATACGCAGTATTTT
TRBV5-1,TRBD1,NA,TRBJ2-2,CASSFLGQGAGELFF,TGCGCCAGCAGCTTCCTCGGACAGGGCGCCGGGGAGCTGTTTTTT
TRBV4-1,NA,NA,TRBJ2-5,CASSQDWRQETQYF,TGCGCCAGCAGCCAAGATTGGCGGCAAGAGACCCAGTACTTC
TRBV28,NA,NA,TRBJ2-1,CASSLQAPGGHSYNEQFF,TGTGCCAGCAGTTTACAAGCCCCGGGGGGCCACTCCTACAATGAGCAGTTCTTC
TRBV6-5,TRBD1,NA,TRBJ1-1,CASSSDRANTEAFF,TGTGCCAGCAGTAGCGACAGGGCCAACACTGAAGCTTTCTTT
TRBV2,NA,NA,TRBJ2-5,CASITPVAETQYF,TGTGCCAGCATAACTCCCGTAGCTGAGACCCAGTACTTC
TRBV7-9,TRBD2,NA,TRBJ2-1,CASSSPGLAGANEQFF,TGTGCCAGCAGCTCCCCAGGACTAGCGGGGGCCAATGAGCAGTTCTTC
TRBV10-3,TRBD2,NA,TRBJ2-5,CAISGGQETQYF,TGTGCCATCAGCGGGGGGCAAGAGACCCAGTACTTC
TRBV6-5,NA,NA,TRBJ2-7,CASSLGAEQYF,TGTGCCAGCAGTTTAGGGGCCGAGCAGTACTTC
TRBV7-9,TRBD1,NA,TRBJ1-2,CASSLADRGQRNYGYTF,TGTGCCAGCAGCTTAGCGGACAGGGGGCAAAGAAACTATGGCTACACCTTC
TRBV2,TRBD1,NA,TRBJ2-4,CASRTVRGDRNIQYF,TGTGCCAGCAGGACTGTCAGGGGGGACAGGAACATTCAGTACTTC
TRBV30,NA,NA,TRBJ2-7,CAWSHQGLGIYEQYF,TGTGCCTGGAGTCACCAGGGTTTGGGGATCTACGAGCAGTACTTC
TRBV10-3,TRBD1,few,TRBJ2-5,CAIMGTGEETQYF,TGTGCCATCATGGGGACAGGGGAAGAGACCCAGTACTTC
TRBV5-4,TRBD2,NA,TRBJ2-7,CASSLSGGGAELYEQYF,TGTGCCAGCAGCTTGTCTGGCGGGGGGGCGGAACTGTACGAGCAGTACTTC
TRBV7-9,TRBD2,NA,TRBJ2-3,CASSFPTSGTDTQYF,TGTGCCAGCAGCTTTCCGACTAGCGGCACAGATACGCAGTATTTT
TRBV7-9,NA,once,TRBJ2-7,CASSADAGYEQYF,TGTGCCAGCAGCGCAGACGCCGGCTACGAGCAGTACTTC
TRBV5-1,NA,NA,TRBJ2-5,CASSTYTQDTILKETQYF,TGCGCCAGCAGCACCTATACGCAGGACACAATCCTAAAAGAGACCCAGTACTTC
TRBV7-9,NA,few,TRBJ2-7,CASSLGDRYEQYF,TGTGCCAGCAGCCTCGGCGACAGATACGAGCAGTACTTC
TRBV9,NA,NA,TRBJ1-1,CASTREPNTEAFF,TGTGCCAGCACCCGCGAGCCGAACACTGAAGCTTTCTTT
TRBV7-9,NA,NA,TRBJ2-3,CASSSPLHRTDTQYF,TGTGCCAGCAGCTCCCCGCTACACCGCACAGATACGCAGTATTTT
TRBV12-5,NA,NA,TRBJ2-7,CASGLGGRRQYF,TGTGCTAGTGGTTTGGGGGGAAGGCGGCAGTACTTC
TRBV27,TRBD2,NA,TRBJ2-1,CASSLSRGGSYNEQFF,TGTGCCAGCAGTTTATCGCGGGGGGGCTCCTACAATGAGCAGTTCTTC
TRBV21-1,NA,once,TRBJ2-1,CASNPTATNEQFF,TGTGCCAGCAACCCGACAGCCACAAATGAGCAGTTCTTC
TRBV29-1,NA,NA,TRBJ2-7,CSVAGTRIYEQYF,TGCAGCGTTGCAGGGACACGGATCTACGAGCAGTACTTC
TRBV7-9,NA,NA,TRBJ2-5,CASSRDLFETQYF,TGTGCCAGCAGCCGGGACTTGTTCGAGACCCAGTACTTC
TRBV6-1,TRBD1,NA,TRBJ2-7,CASSAVDRGIYEQYF,TGTGCCAGCAGTGCAGTCGACAGGGGGATCTACGAGCAGTACTTC
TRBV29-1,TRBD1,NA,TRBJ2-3,CSVVGRGLSTDTQYF,TGCAGCGTTGTCGGCAGGGGGTTAAGCACAGATACGCAGTATTTT
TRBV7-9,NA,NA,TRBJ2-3,CASSPPGSADTQYF,TGTGCCAGCAGCCCTCCCGGTTCCGCAGATACGCAGTATTTT
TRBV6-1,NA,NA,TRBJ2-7,CASSLGSGVGYEQYF,TGTGCCAGCAGTCTCGGGTCTGGGGTGGGTTACGAGCAGTACTTC
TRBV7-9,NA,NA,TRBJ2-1,CASTPDSSYNEQFF,TGTGCCAGCACTCCGGACAGCTCCTACAATGAGCAGTTCTTC
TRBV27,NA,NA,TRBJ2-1,CASRHMGALDENEQFF,TGTGCCAGCAGGCATATGGGGGCCCTTGACGAGAATGAGCAGTTCTTC
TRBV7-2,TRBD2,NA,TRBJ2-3,CASRPTSGGPTQYF,TGTGCCAGCAGGCCTACTAGCGGGGGTCCTACGCAGTATTTT
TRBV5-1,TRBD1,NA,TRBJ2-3,CASSSGQGTDTQYF,TGCGCCAGCAGCTCGGGACAGGGGACAGATACGCAGTATTTT
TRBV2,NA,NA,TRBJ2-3,CASSKQVWGTDTQYF,TGTGCCAGCAGTAAACAGGTGTGGGGCACAGATACGCAGTATTTT
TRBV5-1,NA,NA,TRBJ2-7,CASSLEGRTSYEQYF,TGCGCCAGCAGCTTGGAGGGCAGGACCTCCTACGAGCAGTACTTC
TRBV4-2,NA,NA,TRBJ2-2,CASSHWAGGTGELFF,TGTGCCAGCAGCCACTGGGCGGGCGGAACCGGGGAGCTGTTTTTT
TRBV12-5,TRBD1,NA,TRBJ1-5,CASGRGGANQPQHF,TGTGCTAGTGGCCGAGGGGGCGCAAATCAGCCCCAGCATTTT
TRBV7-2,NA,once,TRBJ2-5,CASSLYGHPETQYF,TGTGCCAGCAGCTTATATGGACACCCGGAGACCCAGTACTTC
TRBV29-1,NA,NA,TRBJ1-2,CSVGWARTF,TGCAGCGTTGGTTGGGCAAGGACCTTC
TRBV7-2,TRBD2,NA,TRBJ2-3,CASSPLAGGPDTQYF,TGTGCCAGCAGCCCCTTAGCGGGGGGGCCGGATACGCAGTATTTT
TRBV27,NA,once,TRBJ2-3,CAISGQGRNWDTQYF,TGTGCCATCTCGGGCCAGGGCCGAAACTGGGATACGCAGTATTTT
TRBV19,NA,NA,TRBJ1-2,CASGSQHNYGYTF,TGTGCTTCTGGGTCGCAGCACAACTATGGCTACACCTTC
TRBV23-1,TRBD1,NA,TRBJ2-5,CASSQPPGQKKETQYF,TGCGCCAGCAGTCAACCTCCGGGACAGAAGAAAGAGACCCAGTACTTC
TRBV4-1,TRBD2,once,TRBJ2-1,CASSQDLSGGAYNEQFF,TGCGCCAGCAGCCAAGATCTTAGCGGGGGAGCCTACAATGAGCAGTTCTTC
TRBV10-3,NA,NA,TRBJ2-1,CAISESRVVDNEQFF,TGTGCCATCAGTGAGTCGAGGGTGGTCGACAATGAGCAGTTCTTC
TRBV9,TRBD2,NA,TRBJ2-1,CASSGAHGLAADNEQFF,TGTGCCAGCAGCGGGGCCCACGGGCTAGCGGCCGACAATGAGCAGTTCTTC
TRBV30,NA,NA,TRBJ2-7,CAWSVVRFYEQYF,TGTGCCTGGAGTGTAGTCCGATTCTACGAGCAGTACTTC
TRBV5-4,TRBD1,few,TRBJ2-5,CASSLVGTAKETQYF,TGTGCCAGCAGCTTGGTCGGGACAGCCAAAGAGACCCAGTACTTC
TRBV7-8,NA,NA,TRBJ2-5,CASSSLGGGGGIQETQYF,TGTGCCAGCAGCTCGTTGGGAGGAGGTGGGGGGATCCAAGAGACCCAGTACTTC
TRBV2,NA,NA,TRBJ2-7,CASREGMSGEQYF,TGTGCCAGCAGGGAGGGAATGTCCGGGGAGCAGTACTTC
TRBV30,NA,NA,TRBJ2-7,CAWSADIAAYEQYF,TGTGCCTGGAGTGCAGACATAGCCGCCTACGAGCAGTACTTC
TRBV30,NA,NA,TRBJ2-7,CACIRQYSYEQYF,TGTGCCTGTATCCGACAGTATTCCTACGAGCAGTACTTC
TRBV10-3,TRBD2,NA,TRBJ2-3,CAISVAGGPRTDTQYF,TGTGCCATCAGTGTAGCGGGGGGGCCTCGGACAGATACGCAGTATTTT
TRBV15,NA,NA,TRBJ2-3,CATSVLGGTDTQYF,TGTGCCACCAGCGTACTTGGAGGCACAGATACGCAGTATTTT
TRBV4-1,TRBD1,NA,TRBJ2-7,CASSPSSRQGYEQYF,TGCGCCAGCAGCCCCTCAAGCCGACAGGGCTACGAGCAGTACTTC
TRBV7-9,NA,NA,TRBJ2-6,CASSFSYSGANVLTF,TGTGCCAGCAGCTTCTCATACTCTGGGGCCAACGTCCTGACTTTC
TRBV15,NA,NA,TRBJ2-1,CATSRTRVDEQFF,TGTGCCACCAGCAGAACCCGGGTCGATGAGCAGTTCTTC